Listed below are T cell receptor beta chains from one sample, sequenced in a study of regulatory T cells in long-lasting Graves disease. Using its own MiXCR run on the multiplex PCR reads, TCRdb lists one record per CDR3 protein. The table has some 450,000 distinct CDR3 sequences, roughly a quarter seen once; the top ten hold roughly 26%. Sequencing used peripheral blood mononuclear cells (PBMCs), obtained when the disease was refractory, from a patient treated with antithyroid drugs. All receptors come from a female donor with Graves disease. The CDR3 runs from the conserved cysteine through the conserved F or W. The D gene is left open where the match is weak. Only part of the rows carry a size: once, few, many, or a class if the clone is expanded.

D: -
size: -
V: TRBV2
length: 17
J: TRBJ2-3
DNA: TGTGCCAGCAGTGAAAGAAGTTGGAGCAGTAGCACAGATACGCAGTATTTT
CDR3: CASSERSWSSSTDTQYF

D: -
size: -
V: TRBV2
length: 12
J: TRBJ2-1
DNA: TGTGCCAGCAGTGAAGCTGAGTATGAGGAGTTCTTC
CDR3: CASSEAEYEEFF

D: -
size: many
V: TRBV20-1
length: 15
J: TRBJ2-7
DNA: TGCAGTGCCAAGGAGTATACGGAAAGCTCCTACGAGCAGTACTTC
CDR3: CSAKEYTESSYEQYF

D: TRBD2
size: few
V: TRBV4-2
length: 14
J: TRBJ2-7
DNA: TGTGCCAGCAGCCAGGCGGGACTATCTGACGAGCAGTACTTC
CDR3: CASSQAGLSDEQYF

D: -
size: -
V: TRBV30
length: 14
J: TRBJ2-5
DNA: TGTGCCTGGAGCCACGGACGCGGCCAAGAGACCCAGTACTTC
CDR3: CAWSHGRGQETQYF

D: -
size: -
V: TRBV20-1
length: 14
J: TRBJ2-7
DNA: TGCAGTGCTAGAGATCAGCCGGCTTCCTACGAGCAGTACTTC
CDR3: CSARDQPASYEQYF

D: TRBD2
size: once
V: TRBV20-1
length: 13
J: TRBJ2-1
DNA: TGCAGTGCTACAGGACTAGCGGGGGGACAGCAGTTCTTC
CDR3: CSATGLAGGQQFF

D: -
size: -
V: TRBV20-1
length: 12
J: TRBJ2-7
DNA: TGCAGTGCTAGAGCTGGTTACTACGAGCAGTACTTC
CDR3: CSARAGYYEQYF

D: -
size: few
V: TRBV11-3
length: 16
J: TRBJ1-5
DNA: TGTGCCAGCAGCTCCCGGACGGACCAAAGCAATCAGCCCCAGCATTTT
CDR3: CASSSRTDQSNQPQHF

D: TRBD2
size: -
V: TRBV24-1
length: 19
J: TRBJ2-2
DNA: TGTGCCACCAGTGCCTTGCGGACTAGCGGGAACGCGAACACCGGGGAGCTGTTTTTT
CDR3: CATSALRTSGNANTGELFF

D: -
size: many
V: TRBV11-2
length: 13
J: TRBJ1-5
DNA: TGTGCCAGCAGCGCAGGGTTGGGGCAGCCCCAGCATTTT
CDR3: CASSAGLGQPQHF

D: -
size: -
V: TRBV14
length: 15
J: TRBJ1-3
DNA: TGTGCCAGCAGCCAAGGAGGCCACTCTGGAAACACCATATATTTT
CDR3: CASSQGGHSGNTIYF

D: -
size: -
V: TRBV20-1
length: 13
J: TRBJ1-1
DNA: TGCAGTGCTGCTTGGACAGCGAACACTGAAGCTTTCTTT
CDR3: CSAAWTANTEAFF

D: -
size: few
V: TRBV3-1
length: 12
J: TRBJ1-2
DNA: TGTGCCAGCAGCCAGGGGCAGAATGGCTACACCTTC
CDR3: CASSQGQNGYTF

D: TRBD2
size: -
V: TRBV20-1
length: 16
J: TRBJ2-7
DNA: TGCAGTGTGGGACTAGCGGGAGGCCCCAACTCCTACGAGCAGTACTTC
CDR3: CSVGLAGGPNSYEQYF

D: -
size: once
V: TRBV4-3
length: 16
J: TRBJ1-5
DNA: TGCGCCAGCAGCCAAGAGATCACGGGAGGTAATCAGCCCCAGCATTTT
CDR3: CASSQEITGGNQPQHF

D: -
size: -
V: TRBV3-1
length: 16
J: TRBJ1-3
DNA: TGTGCCAGCAGCCAAGCACCCCCGGCGCTGGGAAACACCATATATTTT
CDR3: CASSQAPPALGNTIYF

D: -
size: -
V: TRBV15
length: 12
J: TRBJ2-7
DNA: TGTGCCACCAGCAGAGATTTGAGAGGGCAGTACTTC
CDR3: CATSRDLRGQYF

D: TRBD1
size: few
V: TRBV20-1
length: 14
J: TRBJ1-2
DNA: TGCAGTGCTAAACCGGGACAGGGGAACTATGGCTACACCTTC
CDR3: CSAKPGQGNYGYTF

D: -
size: many
V: TRBV9
length: 13
J: TRBJ2-7
DNA: TGTGCCAGCTCCCCAGGGGACGCCTACGAGCAGTACTTC
CDR3: CASSPGDAYEQYF

D: -
size: -
V: TRBV18
length: 14
J: TRBJ2-1
DNA: TGTGCCAGCTCAACGAACCCAGGGTACAATGAGCAGTTCTTC
CDR3: CASSTNPGYNEQFF

D: -
size: -
V: TRBV29-1
length: 13
J: TRBJ2-1
DNA: TGCAGCGTACTTCGGACGGACTACAATGAGCAGTTCTTC
CDR3: CSVLRTDYNEQFF